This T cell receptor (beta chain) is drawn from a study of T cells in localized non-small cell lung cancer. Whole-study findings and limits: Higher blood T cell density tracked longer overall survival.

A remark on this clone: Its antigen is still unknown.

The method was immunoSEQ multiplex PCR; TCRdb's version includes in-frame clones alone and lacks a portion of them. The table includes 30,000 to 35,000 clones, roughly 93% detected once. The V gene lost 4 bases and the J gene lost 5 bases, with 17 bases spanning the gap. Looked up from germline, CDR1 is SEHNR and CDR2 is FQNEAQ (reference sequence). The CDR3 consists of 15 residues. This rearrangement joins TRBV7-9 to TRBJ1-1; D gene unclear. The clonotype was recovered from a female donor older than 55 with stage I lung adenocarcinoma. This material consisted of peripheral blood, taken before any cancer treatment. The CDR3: CASSSSQYRVTEAFF. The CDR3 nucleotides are TGTGCCAGCAGCTCTAGTCAATACCGGGTTACTGAAGCTTTCTTT.